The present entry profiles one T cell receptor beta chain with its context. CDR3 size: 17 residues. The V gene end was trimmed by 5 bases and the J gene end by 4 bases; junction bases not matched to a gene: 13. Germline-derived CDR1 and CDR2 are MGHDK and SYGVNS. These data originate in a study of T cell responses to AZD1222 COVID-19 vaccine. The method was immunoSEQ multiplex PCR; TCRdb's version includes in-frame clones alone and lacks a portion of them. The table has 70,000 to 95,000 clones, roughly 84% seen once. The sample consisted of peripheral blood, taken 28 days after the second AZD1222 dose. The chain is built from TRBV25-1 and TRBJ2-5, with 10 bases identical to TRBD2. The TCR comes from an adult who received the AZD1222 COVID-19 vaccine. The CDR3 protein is CASSRSRGLAPGETQYF. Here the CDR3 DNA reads TGTGCCAGCAGTCGATCCCGGGGACTAGCGCCGGGAGAGACCCAGTACTTC.